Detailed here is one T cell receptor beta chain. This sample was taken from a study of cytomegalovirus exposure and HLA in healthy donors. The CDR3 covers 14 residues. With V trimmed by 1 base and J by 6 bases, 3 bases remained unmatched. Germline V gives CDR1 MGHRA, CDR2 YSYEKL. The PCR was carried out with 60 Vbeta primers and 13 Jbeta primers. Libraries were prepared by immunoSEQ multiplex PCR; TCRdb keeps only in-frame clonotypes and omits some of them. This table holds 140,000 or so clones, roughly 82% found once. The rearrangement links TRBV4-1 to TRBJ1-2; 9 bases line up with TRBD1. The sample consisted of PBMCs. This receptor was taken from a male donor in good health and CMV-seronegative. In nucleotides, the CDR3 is TGCGCCAGCAGCCAAGCCACAGGGGGCGATGGCTACACCTTC. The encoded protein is CASSQATGGDGYTF.